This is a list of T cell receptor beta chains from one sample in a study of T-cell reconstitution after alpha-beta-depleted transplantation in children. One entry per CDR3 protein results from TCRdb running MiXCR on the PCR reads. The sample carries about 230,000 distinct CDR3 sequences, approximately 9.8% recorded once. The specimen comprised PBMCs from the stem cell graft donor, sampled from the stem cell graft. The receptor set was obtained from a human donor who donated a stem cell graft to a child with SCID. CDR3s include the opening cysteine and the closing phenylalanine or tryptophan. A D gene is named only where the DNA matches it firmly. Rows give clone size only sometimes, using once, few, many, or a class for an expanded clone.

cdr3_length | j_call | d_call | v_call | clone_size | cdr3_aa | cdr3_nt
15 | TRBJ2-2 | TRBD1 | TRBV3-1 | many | CASSPRQGNTGELFF | TGTGCCAGCAGCCCCCGACAGGGGAACACCGGGGAGCTGTTTTTT
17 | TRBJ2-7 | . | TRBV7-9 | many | CASSLGMGGAPTYEQYF | TGTGCCAGCAGCTTAGGAATGGGGGGGGCTCCGACTTACGAGCAGTACTTC
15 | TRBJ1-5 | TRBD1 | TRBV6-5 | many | CASSVEGGVGQPQHF | TGTGCCAGCAGCGTCGAAGGGGGCGTGGGACAGCCCCAGCATTTT
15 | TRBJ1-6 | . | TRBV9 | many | CASSVVAGWNSPLHF | TGTGCCAGCAGCGTAGTCGCAGGGTGGAATTCACCCCTCCACTTT
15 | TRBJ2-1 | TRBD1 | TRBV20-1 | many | CSPTYTGGPNNEQFF | TGCAGCCCCACTTACACAGGGGGACCTAACAATGAGCAGTTCTTC
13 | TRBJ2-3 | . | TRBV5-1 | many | CASSLEVGDTQYF | TGCGCCAGCAGCTTGGAAGTGGGAGATACGCAGTATTTT
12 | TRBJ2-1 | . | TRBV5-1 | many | CASSPDSNEQFF | TGCGCCAGCAGCCCGGACAGCAATGAGCAGTTCTTC
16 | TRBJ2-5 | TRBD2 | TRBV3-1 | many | CASSQEGGGSVETQYF | TGTGCCAGCAGCCAAGAAGGCGGGGGGTCCGTGGAGACCCAGTACTTC
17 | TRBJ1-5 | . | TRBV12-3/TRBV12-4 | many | CASSLGPGEWGNQPQHF | TGTGCCAGCAGTTTAGGCCCAGGGGAGTGGGGCAATCAGCCCCAGCATTTT
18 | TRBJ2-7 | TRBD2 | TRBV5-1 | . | CASSLAGVPSSGVYEQYF | TGCGCCAGCAGCTTGGCCGGAGTACCGTCTAGCGGGGTCTACGAGCAGTACTTC
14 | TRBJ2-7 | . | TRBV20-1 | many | CSARDGSGAYEQYF | TGCAGTGCTAGAGATGGTTCGGGGGCCTACGAGCAGTACTTC
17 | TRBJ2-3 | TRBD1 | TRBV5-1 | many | CASSDRVMVHTADTQYF | TGCGCCAGCAGCGACAGGGTCATGGTTCACACGGCAGATACGCAGTATTTT
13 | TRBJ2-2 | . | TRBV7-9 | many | CASSLEWTGELFF | TGTGCCAGCAGCTTAGAATGGACCGGGGAGCTGTTTTTT
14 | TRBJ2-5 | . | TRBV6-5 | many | CASSYGAGEETQYF | TGTGCCAGCAGTTACGGGGCAGGGGAAGAGACCCAGTACTTC
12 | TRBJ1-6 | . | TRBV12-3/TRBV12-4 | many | CASSSLYSPLHF | TGTGCCAGCTCCAGTTTGTATTCACCCCTCCACTTT
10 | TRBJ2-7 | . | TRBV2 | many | CASSVYEQYF | TGTGCCAGCAGTGTCTACGAGCAGTACTTC
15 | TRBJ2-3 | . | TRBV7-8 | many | CASSPEGGLLDTQYF | TGTGCCAGCAGCCCCGAGGGGGGCCTTCTAGATACGCAGTATTTT
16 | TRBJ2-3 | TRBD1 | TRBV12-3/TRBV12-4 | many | CASSFRTGGAPDTQYF | TGTGCCAGCAGTTTCCGAACAGGGGGCGCCCCAGATACGCAGTATTTT
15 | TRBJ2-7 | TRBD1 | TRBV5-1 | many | CASRLDGQGSYEQYF | TGCGCCAGCAGACTTGACGGACAGGGGTCCTACGAGCAGTACTTC
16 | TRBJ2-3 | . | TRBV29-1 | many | CSVEPVTGGQADTQYF | TGCAGCGTTGAACCCGTAACCGGGGGGCAGGCAGATACGCAGTATTTT
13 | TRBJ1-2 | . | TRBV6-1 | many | CASRRDTNYGYTF | TGTGCCAGCAGGCGGGACACCAACTATGGCTACACCTTC
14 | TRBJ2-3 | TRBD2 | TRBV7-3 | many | CASGTGGAIDTQYF | TGTGCGAGTGGAACGGGGGGGGCAATAGATACGCAGTATTTT
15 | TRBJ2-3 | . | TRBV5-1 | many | CASSQQGGPTDTQYF | TGCGCCAGCAGCCAGCAAGGTGGACCCACAGATACGCAGTATTTT
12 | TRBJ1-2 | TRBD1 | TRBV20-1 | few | CSAQGGYYGYTF | TGCAGTGCCCAGGGGGGCTACTATGGCTACACCTTC
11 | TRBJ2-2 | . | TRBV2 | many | CASTKTGELFF | TGTGCCAGCACCAAAACCGGGGAGCTGTTTTTT
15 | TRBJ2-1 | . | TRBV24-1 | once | CATSAEGGAPNEQFF | TGTGCCACCAGTGCCGAAGGGGGGGCACCCAATGAGCAGTTCTTC